This T cell receptor (beta chain) was retrieved from a study of chemoradiotherapy in HPV16-positive cancers. A word on this clone: The antigen remains unidentified.

Over chemoradiotherapy, repertoires were sampled more than once. Study conclusions and caveats: Non-HPV-specific T cells did not expand in tumors during treatment, whereas candidate HPV-specific clones and E7-related motifs did. For HPV16-positive patients, expanding HPV-responsive T cells associated with longer recurrence-free survival.

TCRdb keeps only in-frame clones here, not all; method: immunoSEQ multiplex PCR. The sample includes under 8,500 clones, around nine tenths seen only once; the top ten take 14%. The length of the CDR3 is 15 residues. V shed 5 bases and J shed 4 bases, with 14 bases lying between them. Germline CDR1 is SSHAT and CDR2 is FNYEAQ (reference sequence). The chain employs TRBV7-7 and TRBJ2-2, with no clear D. The sequencing here drew on blood, taken from a patient who underwent chemoradiotherapy. This clonotype originated in a human donor with HPV-associated anogenital cancer. CDR3 sequence reads: CASSLDIAGTGELFF. In nucleotides, the CDR3 is TGTGCCAGCAGCCTCGACATAGCAGGCACCGGGGAGCTGTTTTTT.